This T cell receptor beta chain was identified in a study of blood T cell repertoires in COVID-19 (dated by TCRdb to the early 2020s). Background for the entire study: Samples covering the acute and convalescent phases of COVID-19 were provided by collaborators in the United States, Italy and Spain. The prospective study material was composed of cDNA or gDNA derived from T cells, B-cell-depleted T cells, or PBMCs. Subjects who had been exposed to COVID-19, were actively infected with it, or had recovered from it provided the deeply sampled blood TCRbeta repertoires that made up the dataset. The repertoires were released in a freely available public database intended as a resource for research on the immune response to SARS-CoV-2. The samples were drawn from the first 160 participants of the ongoing ImmuneRACE study and from roughly 1,300 subjects provided by 6 global collaborators. A de-identified subject ID, COVID-19 status, age in years and sex were almost always included in the sample metadata. Where HLA class I and class II types were available, the types were taken from metadata supplied by the sample provider, not from assay-based typing.

This clone has a single count. It lacks a known antigen. Base qualities are not recorded, but no much larger clone differs from it by a single base. Collaborating institutions collected whole blood in K2EDTA tubes following their own protocols. Collaborator samples were shipped for TCRbeta analysis as frozen whole blood, isolated PBMCs, or DNA extracted from either sample type. Unmatched junction bases come to 4, with V trimmed by 3 bases and J by 0 bases. The CDR1 and CDR2 encoded by the germline V gene are LGHNA and YSLEER. The CDR3 numbers 16 residues from cysteine through phenylalanine. Solely the CDR3 DNA is kept, with 48 bases framed from the first base. The immunoSEQ Assay, a bias-controlled multiplex PCR, was used to amplify TCRbeta CDR3 regions from genomic DNA. Concerning the study's data processing: Within the assay, amplification of reference gene primers was used to estimate how many nucleated cells each sample contained. To quantify the absolute abundance of each unique TCRbeta CDR3 rearrangement, sequence reads were collapsed and filtered. For each sample, productive Simpson clonality was calculated as the square root of Simpson's diversity index across productive rearrangements. TCRdb limited this immuneACCESS table to in-frame rearrangements with V and J called. A share of clones is missing; checked studies link under half to unresolved V genes, and the rest is unexplained. That table gives V, J and clone size, and the DNA gave D and trimming. The sample table shows approximately 100,000 clones, and about 84% are seen once. The ten biggest clones cover roughly 25% of the sample.

Beyond this particular receptor, the publication reports: The quantity of clinical and demographic metadata differed by source and by participant and was supplied without curation.

The TCR comes from a human donor in a cohort sampled during active COVID-19. Sequences were obtained from peripheral blood. This sequence uses TRBV4-3 and TRBJ2-2; the central 7 bases match TRBD2. The base sequence is TGCGCCAGCAGCCAGGGTAGCGGGTCGAACACCGGGGAGCTGTTTTTT. Translated, this gives CASSQGSGSNTGELFF.